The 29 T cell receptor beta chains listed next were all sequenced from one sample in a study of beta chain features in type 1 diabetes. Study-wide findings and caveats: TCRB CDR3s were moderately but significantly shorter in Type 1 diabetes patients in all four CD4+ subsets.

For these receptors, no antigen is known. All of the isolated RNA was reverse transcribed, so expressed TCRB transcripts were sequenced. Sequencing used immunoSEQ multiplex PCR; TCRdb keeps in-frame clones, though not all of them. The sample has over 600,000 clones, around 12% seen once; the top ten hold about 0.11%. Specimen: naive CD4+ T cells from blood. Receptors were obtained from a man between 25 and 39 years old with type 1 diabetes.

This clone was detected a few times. CDR3 coding DNA: TGTGCCTGGAGTAACAAGGCCCTACATAATTCACCCCTCCACTTT. Translation gives CAWSNKALHNSPLHF. The J gene is TRBJ1-6, the V gene TRBV30, with D unresolved. V was pared by 2 bases and J by 5 bases, with 13 bases between. The CDR3 contains 15 residues. Germline V lookup: CDR1 GTSNPN, CDR2 SVGIG (reference sequence).

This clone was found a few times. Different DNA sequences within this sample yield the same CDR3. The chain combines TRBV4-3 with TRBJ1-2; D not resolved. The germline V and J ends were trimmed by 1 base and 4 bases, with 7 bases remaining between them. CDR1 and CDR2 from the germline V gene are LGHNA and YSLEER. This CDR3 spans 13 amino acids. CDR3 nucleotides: TGCGCCAGCAGCCAAGGGTCCAGCTATGGCTACACCTTC. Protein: CASSQGSSYGYTF.

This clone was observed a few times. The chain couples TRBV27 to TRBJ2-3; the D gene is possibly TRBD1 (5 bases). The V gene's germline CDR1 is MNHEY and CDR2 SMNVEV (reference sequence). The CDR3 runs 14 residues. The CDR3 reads CPSRWWGQADTQYF. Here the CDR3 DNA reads TGTCCCTCGAGGTGGTGGGGCCAGGCAGATACGCAGTATTTT.

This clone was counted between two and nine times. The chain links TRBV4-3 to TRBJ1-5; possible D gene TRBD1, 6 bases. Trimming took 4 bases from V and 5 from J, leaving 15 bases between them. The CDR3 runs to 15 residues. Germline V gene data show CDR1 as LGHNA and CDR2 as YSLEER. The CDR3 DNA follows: TGCGCCAGCAGCCCGATGACAGGAGGGGATCAGCCCCAGCATTTT. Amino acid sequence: CASSPMTGGDQPQHF.

The CDR3 loop is CASSVGTVSNQPQHF. CDR3 in DNA: TGTGCCAGCAGCGTTGGGACAGTGAGCAATCAGCCCCAGCATTTT. The chain links TRBV7-2 to TRBJ1-5, with 7 bases fitting TRBD1. This CDR3 comprises 15 residues. The germline V gene encodes CDR1 SGHTA and CDR2 FQGNSA. J gave up 1 base and V 5 bases, and 5 bases lay outside the gene matches.

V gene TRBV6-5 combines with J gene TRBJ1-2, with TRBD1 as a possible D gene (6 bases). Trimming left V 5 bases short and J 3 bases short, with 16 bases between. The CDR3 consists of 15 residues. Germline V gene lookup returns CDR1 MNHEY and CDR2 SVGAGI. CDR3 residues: CASSLTAPGDYGYTF. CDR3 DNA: TGTGCCAGCAGTCTTACCGCTCCAGGGGACTATGGCTACACCTTC.

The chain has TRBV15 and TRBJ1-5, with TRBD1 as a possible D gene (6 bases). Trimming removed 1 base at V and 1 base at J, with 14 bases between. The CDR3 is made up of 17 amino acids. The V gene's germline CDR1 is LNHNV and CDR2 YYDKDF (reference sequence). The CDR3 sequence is CATSRGWGQFSNQPQHF. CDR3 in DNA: TGTGCCACCAGCAGAGGATGGGGGCAATTCAGCAATCAGCCCCAGCATTTT.

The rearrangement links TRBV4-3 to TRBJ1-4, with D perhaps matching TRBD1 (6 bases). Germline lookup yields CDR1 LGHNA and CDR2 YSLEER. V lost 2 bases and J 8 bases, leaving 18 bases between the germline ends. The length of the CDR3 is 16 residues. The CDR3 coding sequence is TGCGCCAGCAGCCAAACTGCCTCCGGGGGCGTAGAAAAACTGTTTTTT. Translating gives CASSQTASGGVEKLFF.

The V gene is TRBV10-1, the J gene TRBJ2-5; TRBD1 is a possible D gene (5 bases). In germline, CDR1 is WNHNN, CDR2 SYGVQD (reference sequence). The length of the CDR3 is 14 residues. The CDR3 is CKAVFRVESETQYF. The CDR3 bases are TGCAAAGCAGTGTTCAGGGTCGAATCGGAGACCCAGTACTTC.

The CDR3 bases are TGTGCCAGCTCACCAGGAGATGGGAGGACATTAGGGTTCTTC. Protein sequence: CASSPGDGRTLGFF. V is TRBV18 and J is TRBJ2-1; possibly TRBD2 for D (6 bases). The V gene's germline CDR1 is KGHSH and CDR2 LQKENI. CDR3 length equals 14 residues. Deletions cut 2 bases from V and 15 bases from J, with 20 bases between.

CDR3 bases: TGTGCCAGCAGCCCCATAGACCGGACAGGATTGTCTGGGGCCAACGTCCTGACTTTC. Translated, it gives CASSPIDRTGLSGANVLTF. This chain connects TRBV27 to TRBJ2-6; 7 bases align to TRBD1. The CDR3 is 19 residues long. Trimming at V came to 6 bases and at J to 1 base, leaving 15 bases not matched to a gene. Germline CDR1 reads MNHEY; CDR2 reads SMNVEV (reference sequence).

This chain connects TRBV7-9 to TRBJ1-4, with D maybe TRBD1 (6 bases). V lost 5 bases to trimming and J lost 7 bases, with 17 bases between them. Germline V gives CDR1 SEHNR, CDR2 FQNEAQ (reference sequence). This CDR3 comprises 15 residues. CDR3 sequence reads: CASSLWSETGEKLFF. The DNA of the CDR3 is TGTGCCAGCAGCCTCTGGTCGGAGACAGGTGAAAAACTGTTTTTT.

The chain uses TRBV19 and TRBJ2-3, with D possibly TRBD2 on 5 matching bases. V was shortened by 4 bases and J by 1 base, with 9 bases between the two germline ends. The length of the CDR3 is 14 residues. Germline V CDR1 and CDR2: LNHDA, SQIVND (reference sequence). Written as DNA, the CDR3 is TGTGCCAGTAGTAACGGACTCGGCACAGATACGCAGTATTTT. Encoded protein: CASSNGLGTDTQYF.

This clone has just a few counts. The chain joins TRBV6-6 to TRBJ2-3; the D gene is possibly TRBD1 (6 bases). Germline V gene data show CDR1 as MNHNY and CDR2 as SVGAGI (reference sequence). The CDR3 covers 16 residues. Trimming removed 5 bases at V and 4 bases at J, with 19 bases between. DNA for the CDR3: TGTGCCAGCAGTCGGGGTCAGGGGCCCCTGGCAGATACGCAGTATTTT. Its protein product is CASSRGQGPLADTQYF.

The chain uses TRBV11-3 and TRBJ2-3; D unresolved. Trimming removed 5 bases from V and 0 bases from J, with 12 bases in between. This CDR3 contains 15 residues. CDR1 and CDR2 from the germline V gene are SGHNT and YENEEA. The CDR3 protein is CASSHRGPSTDTQYF. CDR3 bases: TGTGCCAGCAGCCACCGTGGTCCTAGCACAGATACGCAGTATTTT.

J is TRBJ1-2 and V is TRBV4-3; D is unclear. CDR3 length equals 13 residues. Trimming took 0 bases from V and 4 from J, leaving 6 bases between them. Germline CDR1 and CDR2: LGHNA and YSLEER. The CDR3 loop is CASSQDIPYGYTF. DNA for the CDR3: TGCGCCAGCAGCCAAGATATCCCCTATGGCTACACCTTC.

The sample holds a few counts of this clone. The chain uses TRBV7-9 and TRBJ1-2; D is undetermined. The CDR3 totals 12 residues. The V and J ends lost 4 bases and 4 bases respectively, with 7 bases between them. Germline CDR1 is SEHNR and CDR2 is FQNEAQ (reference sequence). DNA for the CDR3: TGTGCCAGCAGCTCCGACCCCTATGGCTACACCTTC. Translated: CASSSDPYGYTF.

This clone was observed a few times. The CDR3: CASSFGTDSNYGYTF. The CDR3 coding sequence is TGTGCCAGCAGCTTCGGGACAGACTCTAACTATGGCTACACCTTC. The chain carries TRBV5-4 and TRBJ1-2; 7 nucleotides agree with TRBD1. The germline V gene encodes CDR1 SGHNT and CDR2 YYREEE (reference sequence). This CDR3 spans 15 amino acids. V was clipped by 2 bases and J by 0 bases; unmatched bases: 4.

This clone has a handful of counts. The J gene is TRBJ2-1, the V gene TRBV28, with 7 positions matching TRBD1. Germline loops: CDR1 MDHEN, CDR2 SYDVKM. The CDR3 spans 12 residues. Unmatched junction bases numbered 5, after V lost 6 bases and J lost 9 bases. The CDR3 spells CASRPTGIEQFF. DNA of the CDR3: TGTGCCAGCAGGCCGACAGGGATTGAGCAGTTCTTC.

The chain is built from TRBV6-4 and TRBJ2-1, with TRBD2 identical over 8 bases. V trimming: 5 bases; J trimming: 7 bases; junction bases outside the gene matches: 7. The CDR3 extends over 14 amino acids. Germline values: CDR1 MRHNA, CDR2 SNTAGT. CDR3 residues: CASSPGTSWNEQFF. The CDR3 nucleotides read TGTGCCAGCAGTCCCGGGACTAGTTGGAATGAGCAGTTCTTC.

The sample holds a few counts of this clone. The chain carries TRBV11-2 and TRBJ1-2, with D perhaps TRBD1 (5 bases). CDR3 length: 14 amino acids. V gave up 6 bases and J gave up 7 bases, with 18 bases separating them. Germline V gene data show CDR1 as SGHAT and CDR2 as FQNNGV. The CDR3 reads CASSLSDQGFGYTF. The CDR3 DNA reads TGTGCCAGCAGTCTATCGGATCAGGGTTTTGGCTACACCTTC.

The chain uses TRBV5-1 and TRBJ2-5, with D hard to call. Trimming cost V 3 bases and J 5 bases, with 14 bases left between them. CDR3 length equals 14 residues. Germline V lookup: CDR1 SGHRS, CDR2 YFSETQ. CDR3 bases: TGCGCCAGCAGCTCCTTGGATTCGGGCGAGACCCAGTACTTC. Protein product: CASSSLDSGETQYF.

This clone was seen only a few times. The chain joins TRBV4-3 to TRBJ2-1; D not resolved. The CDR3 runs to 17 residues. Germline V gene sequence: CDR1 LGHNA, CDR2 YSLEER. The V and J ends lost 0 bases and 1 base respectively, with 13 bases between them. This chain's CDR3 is CASSQDLKRNSYNEQFF. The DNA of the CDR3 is TGCGCCAGCAGCCAAGATCTCAAGAGGAATTCCTACAATGAGCAGTTCTTC.

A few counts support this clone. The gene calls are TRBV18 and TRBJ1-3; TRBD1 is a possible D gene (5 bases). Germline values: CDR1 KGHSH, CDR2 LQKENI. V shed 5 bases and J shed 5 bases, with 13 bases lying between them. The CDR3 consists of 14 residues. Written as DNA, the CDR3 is TGTGCCAGCTCAGCAGACAACAGGAGAAACACCATATATTTT. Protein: CASSADNRRNTIYF.

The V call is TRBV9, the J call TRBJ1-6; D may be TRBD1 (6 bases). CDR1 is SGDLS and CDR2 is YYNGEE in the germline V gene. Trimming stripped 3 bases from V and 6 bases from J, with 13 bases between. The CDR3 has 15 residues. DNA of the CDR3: TGTGCCAGCAGCGGACAGGCTGCCCGTAATTCACCCCTCCACTTT. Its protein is CASSGQAARNSPLHF.

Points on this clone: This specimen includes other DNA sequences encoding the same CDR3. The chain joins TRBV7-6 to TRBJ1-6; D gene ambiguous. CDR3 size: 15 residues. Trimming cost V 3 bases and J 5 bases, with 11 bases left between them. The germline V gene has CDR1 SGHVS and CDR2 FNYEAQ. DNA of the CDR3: TGTGCCAGCAGCTTGATCCTGGGGAATAATTCACCCCTCCACTTT. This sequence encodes CASSLILGNNSPLHF.

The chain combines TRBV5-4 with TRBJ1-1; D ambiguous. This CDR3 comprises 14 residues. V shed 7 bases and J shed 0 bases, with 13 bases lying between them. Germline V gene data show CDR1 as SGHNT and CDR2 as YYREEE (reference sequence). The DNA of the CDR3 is TGTGCCAGCTTTGCATTCTCAATGAACACTGAAGCTTTCTTT. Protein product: CASFAFSMNTEAFF.

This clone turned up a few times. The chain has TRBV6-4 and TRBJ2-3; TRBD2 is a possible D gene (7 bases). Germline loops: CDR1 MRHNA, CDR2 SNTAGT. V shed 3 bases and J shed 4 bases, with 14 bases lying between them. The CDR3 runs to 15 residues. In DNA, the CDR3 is TGTGCCAGCAGTGAATGGGGGGGGCCGTCAGATACGCAGTATTTT. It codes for CASSEWGGPSDTQYF.

This CDR3 is CASSLLTGARTDTQYF. The CDR3 nucleotides are TGCGCCAGCAGCTTACTTACAGGGGCCCGCACAGATACGCAGTATTTT. This chain uses TRBV5-1 with TRBJ2-3, with 7 bases identical to TRBD1. The CDR3 consists of 16 residues. CDR1 is SGHRS and CDR2 is YFSETQ in the germline V gene. V trimming: 2 bases; J trimming: 1 base; junction bases outside the gene matches: 7.